A single T cell receptor beta chain is shown here with its context. Its antigen remains unknown. It was CD27 and CD45RA staining that defined memory subsets for TEMRA sorting. CD8+ and CD4+ T cells from blood underwent TCR beta sequencing, which was carried out in a high-throughput format. The record originates from a study of CD8 T cells in Susac syndrome. The overall study: Patients with Susac syndrome who were sequenced included six with active disease and about 8 in remission.

Study results and limitations: The authors found approximately 15 Susac-specific public clones in total CD8+ repertoires and a few in CD8+ TEMRA repertoires.

In germline, CDR1 is SGHKS, CDR2 YYEKEE (reference sequence). V was pared by 6 bases and J by 5 bases, with 24 bases between. This CDR3 contains 18 residues. When the RNA was reverse transcribed, random hexamers were used with an input of roughly 0.45 to 1 ug. The method of amplification for TCR beta CDR3 was immunoSEQ multiplex PCR, covering 54 Vbeta and 13 Jbeta. TCRdb used MiXCR to reprocess the immunoSEQ multiplex PCR reads, holding one entry per CDR3 protein. The table has some 2,000 distinct CDR3 sequences, 69% seen once. The V gene is TRBV5-5, the J gene TRBJ2-6; D remains unclear. The sequence derives from a human donor with Susac syndrome. Sequenced: CD8+ TEMRA cells from PBMCs. This sample's subset: FACS-sorted terminally differentiated effector memory CD8+ T cells re-expressing CD45RA (CD8+ TEMRA). The DNA for the CDR3 is TGTGCCAGCAATTCATTTGTCCTCGCACAAAGTCGGGCCAACGTCCTGACTTTC. Its translation is CASNSFVLAQSRANVLTF.